This T cell receptor (beta chain) derives from a study of blood T cell repertoires in COVID-19. CDR1 MNHEY and CDR2 SVGAGI come from the germline V gene. The length of the CDR3 is 15 residues. J gave up 0 bases and V 6 bases, and 5 bases lay outside the gene matches. Authors' data handling: Reference gene primer amplification gave estimated nucleated cell counts. This table comes from immunoSEQ multiplex PCR, and its TCRdb copy is limited to in-frame clones, with some not included. The DNA gave D and trimming, while V, J and clone size come from that table. The repertoire includes about 240,000 clones, roughly 90% of them detected once, and 2.6% sits in the top ten. Assignment of participants to cohorts was predicated upon participant-reported clinical history.

Specimen: PBMCs or T cells enriched from blood (not recorded which). This clonotype was sampled from a woman in her thirties with acute COVID-19. V is TRBV6-5 and J is TRBJ2-3; TRBD2 aligns across 8 bases. The CDR3 reads CASRVAGYSTDTQYF. In DNA form, the CDR3 reads TGTGCCAGCAGGGTAGCGGGGTATAGCACAGATACGCAGTATTTT.